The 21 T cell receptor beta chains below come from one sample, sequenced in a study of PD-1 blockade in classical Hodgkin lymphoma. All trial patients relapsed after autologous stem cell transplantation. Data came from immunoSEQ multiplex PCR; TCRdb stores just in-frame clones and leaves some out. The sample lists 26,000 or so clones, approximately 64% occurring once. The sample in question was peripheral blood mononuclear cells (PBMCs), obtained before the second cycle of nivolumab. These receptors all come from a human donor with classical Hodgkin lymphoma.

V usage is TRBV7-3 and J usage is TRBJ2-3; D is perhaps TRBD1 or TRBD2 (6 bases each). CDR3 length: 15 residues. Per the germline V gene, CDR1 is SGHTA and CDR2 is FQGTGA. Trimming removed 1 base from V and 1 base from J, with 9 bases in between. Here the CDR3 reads CASSLRGAGTDTQYF. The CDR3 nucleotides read TGTGCCAGCAGCTTAAGGGGGGCCGGCACAGATACGCAGTATTTT.

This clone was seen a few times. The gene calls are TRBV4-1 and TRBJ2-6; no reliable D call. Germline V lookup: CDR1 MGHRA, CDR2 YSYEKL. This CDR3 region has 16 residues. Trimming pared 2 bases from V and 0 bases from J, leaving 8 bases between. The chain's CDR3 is CASSQRADSGANVLTF. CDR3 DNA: TGCGCCAGCAGCCAACGGGCCGACTCTGGGGCCAACGTCCTGACTTTC.

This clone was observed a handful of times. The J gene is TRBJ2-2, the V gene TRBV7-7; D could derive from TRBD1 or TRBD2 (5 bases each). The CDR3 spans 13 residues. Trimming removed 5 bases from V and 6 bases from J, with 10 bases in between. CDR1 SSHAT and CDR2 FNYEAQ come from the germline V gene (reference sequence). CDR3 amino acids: CASSVGRAGELFF. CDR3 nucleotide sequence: TGTGCCAGCAGCGTGGGACGGGCCGGGGAGCTGTTTTTT.

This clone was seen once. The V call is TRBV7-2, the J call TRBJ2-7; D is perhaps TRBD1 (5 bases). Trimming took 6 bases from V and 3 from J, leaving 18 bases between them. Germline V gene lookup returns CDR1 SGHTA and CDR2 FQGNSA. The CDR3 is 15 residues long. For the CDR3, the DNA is TGTGCCAGCAGTACCGGCACAGGAGACCTCTACGAGCAGTACTTC. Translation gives CASSTGTGDLYEQYF.

CDR3 in amino acids: CVTRGSHFNEQFF. CDR3 in DNA: TGTGTGACTCGCGGGAGCCATTTCAATGAGCAGTTCTTC. The V gene is TRBV6-5, the J gene TRBJ2-1, with 7 bases aligning to TRBD2. The germline gives CDR1 MNHEY, CDR2 SVGAGI. The CDR3 consists of 13 residues.

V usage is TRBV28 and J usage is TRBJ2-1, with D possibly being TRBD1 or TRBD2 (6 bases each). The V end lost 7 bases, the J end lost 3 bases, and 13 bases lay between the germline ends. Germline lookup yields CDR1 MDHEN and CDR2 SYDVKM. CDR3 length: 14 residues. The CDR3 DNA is TGTGCCAGCAAAGGGGGGATGGGCTACAATGAGCAGTTCTTC. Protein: CASKGGMGYNEQFF. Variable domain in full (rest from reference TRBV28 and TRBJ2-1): DVKVTQSSRYLVKRTGEKVFLECVQDMDHENMFWYRQDPGLGLRLIYFSYDVKMKEKGDIPEGYSVSREKKERFSLILESASTNQTSMYLCASKGGMGYNEQFFGPGTRLTVL.

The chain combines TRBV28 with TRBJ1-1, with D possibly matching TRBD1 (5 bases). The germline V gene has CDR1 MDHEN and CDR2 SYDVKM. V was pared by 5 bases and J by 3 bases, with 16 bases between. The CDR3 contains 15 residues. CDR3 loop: CASSEQDKGYTEAFF. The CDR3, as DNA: TGTGCCAGCAGTGAACAGGACAAGGGGTACACTGAAGCTTTCTTT.

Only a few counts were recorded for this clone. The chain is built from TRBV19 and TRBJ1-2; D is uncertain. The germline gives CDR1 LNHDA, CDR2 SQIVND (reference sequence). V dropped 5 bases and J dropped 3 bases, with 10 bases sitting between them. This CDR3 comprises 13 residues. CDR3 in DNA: TGTGCCAGTAGTCTGGACCTAGACTATGGCTACACCTTC. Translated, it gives CASSLDLDYGYTF.

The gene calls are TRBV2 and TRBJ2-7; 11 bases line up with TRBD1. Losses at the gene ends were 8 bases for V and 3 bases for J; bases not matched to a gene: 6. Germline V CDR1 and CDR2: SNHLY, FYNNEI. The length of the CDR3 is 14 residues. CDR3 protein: CASGWDRGDYEQYF. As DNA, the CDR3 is TGTGCCAGCGGTTGGGACAGGGGGGACTACGAGCAGTACTTC.

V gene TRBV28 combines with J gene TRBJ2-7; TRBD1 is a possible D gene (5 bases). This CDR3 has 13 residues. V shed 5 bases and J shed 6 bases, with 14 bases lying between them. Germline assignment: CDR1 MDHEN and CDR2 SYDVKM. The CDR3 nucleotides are TGTGCCAGCAGTATCTCAGGGTTCCGCGAGCAGTACTTC. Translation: CASSISGFREQYF. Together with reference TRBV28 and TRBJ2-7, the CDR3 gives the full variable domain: DVKVTQSSRYLVKRTGEKVFLECVQDMDHENMFWYRQDPGLGLRLIYFSYDVKMKEKGDIPEGYSVSREKKERFSLILESASTNQTSMYLCASSISGFREQYFGPGTRLTVT.

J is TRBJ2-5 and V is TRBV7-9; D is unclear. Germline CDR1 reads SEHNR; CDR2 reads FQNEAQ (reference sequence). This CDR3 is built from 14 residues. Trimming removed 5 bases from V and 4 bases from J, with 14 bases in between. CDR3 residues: CASSPDVIRETQYF. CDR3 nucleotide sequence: TGTGCCAGCAGCCCGGACGTGATCAGAGAGACCCAGTACTTC.

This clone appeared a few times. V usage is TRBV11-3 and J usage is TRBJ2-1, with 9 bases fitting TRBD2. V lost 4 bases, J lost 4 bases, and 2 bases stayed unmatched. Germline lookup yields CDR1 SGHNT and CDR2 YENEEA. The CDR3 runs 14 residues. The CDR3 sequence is CASSSSGEYNEQFF. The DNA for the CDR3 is TGTGCCAGCAGCTCTAGCGGGGAGTACAATGAGCAGTTCTTC.

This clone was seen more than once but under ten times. CDR3 region: CASSFGGADTQYF. The DNA of the CDR3 is TGCGCCAGCAGCTTTGGGGGGGCAGATACGCAGTATTTT. The rearrangement uses TRBV5-1 and TRBJ2-3; TRBD2 aligns across 7 bases. Germline CDR1 and CDR2: SGHRS and YFSETQ. The trim removed 2 bases at V and 4 bases at J, leaving 1 base unmatched. The CDR3 runs to 13 residues.

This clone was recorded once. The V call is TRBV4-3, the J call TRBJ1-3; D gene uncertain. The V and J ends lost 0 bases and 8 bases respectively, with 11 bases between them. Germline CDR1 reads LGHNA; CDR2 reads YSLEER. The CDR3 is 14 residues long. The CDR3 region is CASSQEVYRDTIYF. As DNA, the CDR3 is TGCGCCAGCAGCCAAGAAGTTTATCGGGACACCATATATTTT.

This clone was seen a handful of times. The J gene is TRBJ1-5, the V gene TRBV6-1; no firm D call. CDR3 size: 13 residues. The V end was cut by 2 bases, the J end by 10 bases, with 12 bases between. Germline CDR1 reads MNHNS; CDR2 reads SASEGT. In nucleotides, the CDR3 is TGTGCCAGCAGTGAAATCCGGCAGGCCCCCCAGCATTTT. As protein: CASSEIRQAPQHF.

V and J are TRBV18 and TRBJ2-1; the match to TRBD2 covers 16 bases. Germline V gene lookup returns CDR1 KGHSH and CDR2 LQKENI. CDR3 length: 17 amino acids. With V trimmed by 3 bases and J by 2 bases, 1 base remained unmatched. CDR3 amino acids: CASSPGLAGGAYNEQFF. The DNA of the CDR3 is TGTGCCAGCTCACCGGGACTAGCGGGAGGGGCCTACAATGAGCAGTTCTTC.

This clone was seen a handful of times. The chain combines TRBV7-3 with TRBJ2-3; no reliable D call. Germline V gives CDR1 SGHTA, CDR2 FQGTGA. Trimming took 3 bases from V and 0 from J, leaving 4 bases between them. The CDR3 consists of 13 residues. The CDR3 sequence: CASSFLSTDTQYF. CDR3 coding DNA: TGTGCCAGCAGCTTCCTCAGCACAGATACGCAGTATTTT.

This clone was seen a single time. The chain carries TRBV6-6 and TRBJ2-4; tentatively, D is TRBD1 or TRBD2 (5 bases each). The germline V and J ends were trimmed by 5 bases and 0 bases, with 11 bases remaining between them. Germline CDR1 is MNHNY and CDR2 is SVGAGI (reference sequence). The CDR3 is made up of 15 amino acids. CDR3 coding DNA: TGTGCCAGCAGTCCCGGGACGATAGCCAAAAACATTCAGTACTTC. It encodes CASSPGTIAKNIQYF.

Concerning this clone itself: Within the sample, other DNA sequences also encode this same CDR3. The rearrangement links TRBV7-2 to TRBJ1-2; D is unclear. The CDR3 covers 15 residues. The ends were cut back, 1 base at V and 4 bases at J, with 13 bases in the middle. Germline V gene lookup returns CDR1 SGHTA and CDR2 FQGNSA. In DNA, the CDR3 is TGTGCCAGCAGCTTAGGTATCGGGGAGTCCTATGGCTACACCTTC. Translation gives CASSLGIGESYGYTF.

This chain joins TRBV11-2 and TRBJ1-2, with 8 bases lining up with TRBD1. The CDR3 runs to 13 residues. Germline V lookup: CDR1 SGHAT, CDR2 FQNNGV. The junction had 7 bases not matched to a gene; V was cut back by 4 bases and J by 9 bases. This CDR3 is CASSSYGQGSYTF. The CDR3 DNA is TGTGCCAGCAGCTCATACGGACAGGGTAGCTACACCTTC.

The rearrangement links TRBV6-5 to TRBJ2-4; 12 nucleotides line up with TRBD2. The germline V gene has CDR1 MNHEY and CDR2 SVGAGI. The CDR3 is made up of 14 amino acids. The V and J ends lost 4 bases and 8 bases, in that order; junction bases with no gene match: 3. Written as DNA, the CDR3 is TGTGCCAGCAGTTTGACTAGCGGGAGAGACATTCAGTACTTC. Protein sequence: CASSLTSGRDIQYF.